In its sample, the clone carrying this TCR beta chain was seen once. As yet, its antigen is unknown. Treatment noted: some 20 received Ad26.COV2.S at low or high dose, single or two shots; roughly five received placebo; per-sample allocation not given. Specimen acquisition occurred on day 63 following the initial vaccine or placebo injection. Only in-frame clones appear in the TCRdb table, and some are missing; sequencing was by immunoSEQ multiplex PCR. The sample lists almost 400,000 clones, 89% occurring once. The data belong to a study of Ad26.COV2.S vaccination and SARS-CoV-2 variants. Germline V gene sequence: CDR1 SEHNR, CDR2 FQNEAQ (reference sequence). The germline V and J ends were trimmed by 2 bases and 1 base, with 8 bases remaining between them. The CDR3 extends over 14 amino acids. Findings and limits, study-wide: Reports say spike-specific CD8+ and CD4+ T cell responses covered substantial breadth after vaccination.

This receptor was identified in a person between 18 and 65 years old who received the Ad26.COV2.S COVID-19 vaccine or a placebo. The chain employs TRBV7-9 and TRBJ2-5, with a possible D match to TRBD1 (6 bases). The sequencing used peripheral blood, collected in a trial of Ad26.COV2.S vaccine versus placebo. DNA of the CDR3: TGTGCCAGCAGCTTACGGACAGTCCAAGAGACCCAGTACTTC. It yields the protein CASSLRTVQETQYF. The full variable domain, completed using reference TRBV7-9 and TRBJ2-5, is DTGVSQNPRHKITKRGQNVTFRCDPISEHNRLYWYRQTLGQGPEFLTYFQNEAQLEKSRLLSDRFSAERPKGSFSTLEIQRTEQGDSAMYLCASSLRTVQETQYFGPGTRLLVL.